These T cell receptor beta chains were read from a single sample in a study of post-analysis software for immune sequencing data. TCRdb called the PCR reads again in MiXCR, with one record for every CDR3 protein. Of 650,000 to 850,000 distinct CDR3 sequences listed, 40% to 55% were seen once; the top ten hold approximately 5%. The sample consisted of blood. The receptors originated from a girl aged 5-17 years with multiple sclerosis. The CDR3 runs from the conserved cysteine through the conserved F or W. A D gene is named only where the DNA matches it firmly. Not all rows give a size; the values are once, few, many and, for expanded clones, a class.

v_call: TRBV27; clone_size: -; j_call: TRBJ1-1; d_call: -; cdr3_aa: CASSPSPPSRNTEAFF; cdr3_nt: TGTGCCAGCAGCCCATCGCCTCCGTCCAGGAACACTGAAGCTTTCTTT
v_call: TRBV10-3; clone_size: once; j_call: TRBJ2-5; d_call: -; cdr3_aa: CAISVRTEETQYF; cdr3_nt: TGTGCCATCAGTGTCCGGACAGAAGAGACCCAGTACTTC
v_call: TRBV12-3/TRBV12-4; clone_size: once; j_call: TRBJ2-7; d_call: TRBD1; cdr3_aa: CASSPGTALPEQYF; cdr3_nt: TGTGCCAGCAGTCCCGGGACAGCTCTGCCAGAGCAGTACTTC
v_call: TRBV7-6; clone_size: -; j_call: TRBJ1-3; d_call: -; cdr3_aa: CASRPTGSRSGNTIYF; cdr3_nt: TGTGCCAGCAGACCAACCGGGAGCCGCTCTGGAAACACCATATATTTT
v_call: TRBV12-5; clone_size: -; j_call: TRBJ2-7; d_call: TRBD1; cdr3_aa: CASGLPTGEAYEQYF; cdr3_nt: TGTGCTAGTGGTCTACCGACAGGGGAGGCCTACGAGCAGTACTTC
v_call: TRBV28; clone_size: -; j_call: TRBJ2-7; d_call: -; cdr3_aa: CASSLLSGPRHPYEQYF; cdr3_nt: TGTGCCAGCAGTTTACTATCCGGGCCTAGGCACCCCTACGAGCAGTACTTC
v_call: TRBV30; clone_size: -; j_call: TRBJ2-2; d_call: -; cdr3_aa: CAWIRDTANTGELFF; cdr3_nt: TGTGCCTGGATAAGAGATACCGCGAACACCGGGGAGCTGTTTTTT
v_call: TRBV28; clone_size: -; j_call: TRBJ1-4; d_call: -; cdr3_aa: CASSSYSAATNEKLFF; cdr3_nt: TGTGCCAGCAGTTCCTACTCCGCTGCAACTAATGAAAAACTGTTTTTT
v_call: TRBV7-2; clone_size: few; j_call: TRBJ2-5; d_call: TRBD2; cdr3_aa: CASSFGGAYQETQYF; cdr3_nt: TGTGCCAGCAGCTTCGGGGGGGCGTACCAAGAGACCCAGTACTTC
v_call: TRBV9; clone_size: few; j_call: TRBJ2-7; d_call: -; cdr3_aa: CASSVGNEQYF; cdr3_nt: TGTGCCAGCAGCGTAGGGAACGAGCAGTACTTC
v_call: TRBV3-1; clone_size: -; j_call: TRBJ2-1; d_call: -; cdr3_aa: CASSHGTSHYNEQFF; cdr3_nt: TGTGCCAGCAGCCACGGGACCTCACATTACAATGAGCAGTTCTTC
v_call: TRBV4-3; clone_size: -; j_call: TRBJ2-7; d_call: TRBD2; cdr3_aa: CASSQEREGLGEQYF; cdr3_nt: TGCGCCAGCAGCCAAGAGCGGGAGGGCCTGGGGGAGCAGTACTTC
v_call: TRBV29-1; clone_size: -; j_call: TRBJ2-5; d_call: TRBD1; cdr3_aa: CSVDWDRGWETQYF; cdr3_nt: TGCAGCGTTGATTGGGACAGGGGTTGGGAGACCCAGTACTTC
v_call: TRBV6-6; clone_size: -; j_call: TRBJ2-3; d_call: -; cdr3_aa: CASGPGRPFDTQYF; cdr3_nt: TGTGCCAGCGGGCCGGGAAGACCGTTCGATACGCAGTATTTT
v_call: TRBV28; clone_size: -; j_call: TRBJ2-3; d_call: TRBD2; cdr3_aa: CASSLTAGGRRDTQYF; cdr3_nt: TGTGCCAGCAGTTTAACTGCGGGAGGCCGCCGGGATACGCAGTATTTT
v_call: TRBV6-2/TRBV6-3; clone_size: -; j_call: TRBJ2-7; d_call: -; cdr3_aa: CASSETVSYEQYF; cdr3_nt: TGTGCCAGCAGCGAGACAGTCTCCTACGAGCAGTACTTC
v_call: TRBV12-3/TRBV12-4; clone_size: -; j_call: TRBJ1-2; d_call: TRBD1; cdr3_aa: CASSASDRGWYGYTF; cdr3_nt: TGTGCCAGCAGCGCCTCAGACAGGGGATGGTATGGCTACACCTTC
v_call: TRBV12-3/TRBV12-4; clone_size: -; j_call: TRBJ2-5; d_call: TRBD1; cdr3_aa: CASSLRSGTGERETQYF; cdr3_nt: TGTGCCAGCAGTCTCAGGTCGGGGACAGGGGAGAGAGAGACCCAGTACTTC
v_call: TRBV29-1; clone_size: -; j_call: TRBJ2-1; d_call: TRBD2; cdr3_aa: CSVGRGTSRSSYNEQFF; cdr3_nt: TGCAGCGTTGGTCGGGGGACTAGCAGGAGCTCCTACAATGAGCAGTTCTTC
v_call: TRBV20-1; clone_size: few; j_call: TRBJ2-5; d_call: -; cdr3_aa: CSARAKETQYF; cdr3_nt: TGCAGTGCTAGAGCTAAAGAGACCCAGTACTTC
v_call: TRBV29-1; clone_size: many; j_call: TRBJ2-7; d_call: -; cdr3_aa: CSVKRGGEQYF; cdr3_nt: TGCAGCGTCAAAAGAGGTGGCGAGCAGTACTTC
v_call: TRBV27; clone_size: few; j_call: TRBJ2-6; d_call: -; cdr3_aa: CASSPAIGPGANVLTF; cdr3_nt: TGTGCCAGCAGTCCGGCCATAGGTCCCGGGGCCAACGTCCTGACTTTC
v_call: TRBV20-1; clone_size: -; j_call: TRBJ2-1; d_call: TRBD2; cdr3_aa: CSARSLAGGYDEQFF; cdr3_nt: TGCAGTGCTAGATCCCTAGCGGGAGGTTACGATGAGCAGTTCTTC
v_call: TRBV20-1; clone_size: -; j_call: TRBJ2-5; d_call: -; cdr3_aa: CSARASSNRETQYF; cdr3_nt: TGCAGTGCTAGAGCCTCATCGAACAGGGAGACCCAGTACTTC
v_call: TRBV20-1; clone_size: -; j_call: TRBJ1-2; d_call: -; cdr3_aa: CSVPLGPNYGYTF; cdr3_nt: TGCAGTGTCCCCCTGGGCCCTAACTATGGCTACACCTTC
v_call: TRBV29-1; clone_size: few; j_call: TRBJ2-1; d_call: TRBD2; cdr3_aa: CSVDKVGLAGVYNEQFF; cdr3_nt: TGCAGCGTTGATAAGGTGGGGTTAGCGGGAGTCTACAATGAGCAGTTCTTC
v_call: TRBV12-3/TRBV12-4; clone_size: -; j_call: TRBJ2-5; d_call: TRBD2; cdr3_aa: CASTLGLAGGKETQYF; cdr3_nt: TGTGCCAGCACTTTGGGACTAGCGGGAGGTAAAGAGACCCAGTACTTC
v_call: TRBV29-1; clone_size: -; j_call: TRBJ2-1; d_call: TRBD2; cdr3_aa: CSVDSTSGRINEQFF; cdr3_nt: TGCAGCGTAGATTCGACTAGCGGGAGAATCAATGAGCAGTTCTTC
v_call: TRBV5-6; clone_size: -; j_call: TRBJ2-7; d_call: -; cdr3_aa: CASSYSDSYAQYF; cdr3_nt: TGTGCCAGCAGCTATTCCGACAGTTACGCGCAGTACTTC
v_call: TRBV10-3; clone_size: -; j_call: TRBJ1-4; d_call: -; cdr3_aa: CATRPMEGEKLFF; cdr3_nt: TGTGCCACCCGACCGATGGAGGGAGAAAAACTGTTTTTT
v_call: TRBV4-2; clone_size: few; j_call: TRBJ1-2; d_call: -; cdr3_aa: CASSQGGSIYGYTF; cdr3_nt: TGTGCCAGCAGCCAGGGGGGAAGTATCTATGGCTACACCTTC
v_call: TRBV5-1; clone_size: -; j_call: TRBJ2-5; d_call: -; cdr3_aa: CASSGVALQETQYF; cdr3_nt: TGCGCCAGCAGCGGGGTGGCGTTACAAGAGACCCAGTACTTC
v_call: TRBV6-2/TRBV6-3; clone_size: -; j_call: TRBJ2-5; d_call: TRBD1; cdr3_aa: CASSWGPGGAETQYF; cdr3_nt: TGTGCCAGCAGTTGGGGACCAGGGGGAGCAGAGACCCAGTACTTC
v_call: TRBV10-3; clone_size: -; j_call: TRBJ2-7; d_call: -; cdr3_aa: CAILDGRTSYEQYF; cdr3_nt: TGTGCCATCCTCGACGGAAGGACCTCCTACGAGCAGTACTTC
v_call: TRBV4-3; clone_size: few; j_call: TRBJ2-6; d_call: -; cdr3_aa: CASSPAGESSGANVLTF; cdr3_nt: TGCGCCAGCAGCCCGGCCGGGGAGAGCTCTGGGGCCAACGTCCTGACTTTC
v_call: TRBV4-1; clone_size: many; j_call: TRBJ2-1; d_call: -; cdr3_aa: CASSQDPSLTVADPSYNEQFF; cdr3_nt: TGCGCCAGCAGCCAAGATCCCTCACTGACGGTAGCGGACCCATCCTACAATGAGCAGTTCTTC
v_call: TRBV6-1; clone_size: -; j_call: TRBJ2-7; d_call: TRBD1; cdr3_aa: CATRTGPYEQYF; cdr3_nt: TGTGCCACCCGGACAGGGCCCTACGAGCAGTACTTC
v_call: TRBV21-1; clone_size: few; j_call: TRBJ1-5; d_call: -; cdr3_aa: CASSKPTEPYSNQPQHF; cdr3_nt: TGTGCCAGCAGCAAACCCACAGAGCCCTATAGCAATCAGCCCCAGCATTTT
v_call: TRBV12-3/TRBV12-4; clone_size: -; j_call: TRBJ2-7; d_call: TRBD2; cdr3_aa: CASSPILAGPISYEQYF; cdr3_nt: TGTGCCAGCAGCCCGATTCTAGCGGGACCCATTAGCTACGAGCAGTACTTC
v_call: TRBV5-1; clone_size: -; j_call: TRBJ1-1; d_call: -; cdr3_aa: CASSLGGRFPNTEAFF; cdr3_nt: TGCGCCAGCAGCCTCGGCGGGAGGTTCCCAAACACTGAAGCTTTCTTT
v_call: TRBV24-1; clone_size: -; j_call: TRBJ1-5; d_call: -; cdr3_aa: CATRPGTGNNQPQHF; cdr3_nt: TGTGCCACCAGACCCGGGACGGGTAACAATCAGCCCCAGCATTTT
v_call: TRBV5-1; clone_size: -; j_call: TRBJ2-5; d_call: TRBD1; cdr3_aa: CASRSPGQGQGETQYF; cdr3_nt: TGCGCCAGCCGTAGCCCGGGACAGGGACAGGGGGAGACCCAGTACTTC
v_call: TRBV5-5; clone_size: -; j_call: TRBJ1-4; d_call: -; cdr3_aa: CASSFRGIGNEKLFF; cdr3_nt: TGCGCCAGCAGCTTCCGGGGGATCGGGAATGAAAAACTGTTTTTT
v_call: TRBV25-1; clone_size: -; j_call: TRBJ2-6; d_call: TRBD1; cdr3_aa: CASSALTGAGANVLTF; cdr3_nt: TGTGCCAGCAGTGCCCTGACAGGGGCTGGGGCCAACGTCCTGACTTTC
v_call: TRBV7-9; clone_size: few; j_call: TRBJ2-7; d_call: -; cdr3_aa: CASRGTYSYEQYF; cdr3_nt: TGTGCCAGCCGGGGGACATACTCCTACGAGCAGTACTTC
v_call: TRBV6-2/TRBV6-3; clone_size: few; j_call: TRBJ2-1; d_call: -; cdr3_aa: CASSSTGTTYNEQFF; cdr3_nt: TGTGCCAGCAGTTCCACCGGGACCACCTACAATGAGCAGTTCTTC
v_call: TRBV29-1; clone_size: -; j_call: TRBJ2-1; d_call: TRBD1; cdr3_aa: CSVVGQGAYNEQFF; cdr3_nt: TGCAGCGTTGTAGGTCAGGGGGCTTACAATGAGCAGTTCTTC
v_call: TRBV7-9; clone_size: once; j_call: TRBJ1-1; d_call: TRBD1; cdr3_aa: CASSLVFRGQAPTEAFF; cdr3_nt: TGTGCCAGCAGCTTAGTCTTCAGGGGGCAGGCACCCACTGAAGCTTTCTTT
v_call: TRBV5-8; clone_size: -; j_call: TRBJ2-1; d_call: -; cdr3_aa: CASCRRVAANNEQFF; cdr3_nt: TGTGCCAGCTGTCGGCGGGTAGCGGCAAACAATGAGCAGTTCTTC
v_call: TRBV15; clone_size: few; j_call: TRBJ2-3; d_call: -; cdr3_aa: CATSSTSTDTQYF; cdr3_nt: TGTGCCACCAGCAGTACTAGCACAGATACGCAGTATTTT
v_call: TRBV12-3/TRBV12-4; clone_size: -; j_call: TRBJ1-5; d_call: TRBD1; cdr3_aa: CASRNPGQVKHF; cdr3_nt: TGTGCCAGCAGGAACCCGGGACAGGTCAAGCATTTT